This TCR beta chain was found in a study of T cell repertoires in cytomegalovirus infection. The wider study: Matching HLA type and CMV infection were both indicated by public TCR beta signatures.

Germline CDR1 and CDR2: SGHVS and FQNEAQ. V lost 5 bases to trimming and J lost 3 bases; unmatched junction nucleotides: 8. The CDR3 loop spans 18 amino acids. TCRdb passed the reads through MiXCR, listing each CDR3 protein once. The sample has about 740,000 distinct CDR3 sequences, approximately 34% seen once; the top ten hold 2.8%. This clonotype was counted many times. The antigen is unknown. Findings and limits, study-wide: In two of eight donors, the top clonotype was HLA-C-restricted CMV-specific. The study identified carriers of CMV plus the relevant HLA from cumulative public TCR beta family frequency.

The chain uses TRBV7-8 and TRBJ2-2; 14 positions agree with TRBD2. The material sequenced was PBMCs. The TCR sequence derives from a human donor in good health (CMV status not recorded). Some clones in this sample may be carry-over from other donors' samples. This chain's CDR3 is CASSQTSGGGQHTGELFF. In nucleotides, the CDR3 is TGTGCCAGCAGCCAGACTAGCGGGGGGGGTCAGCACACCGGGGAGCTGTTTTTT. The variable domain in full, with the rest retrieved from reference TRBV7-8 and TRBJ2-2, is GAGVSQSPRYKVAKRGQDVALRCDPISGHVSLFWYQQALGQGPEFLTYFQNEAQLDKSGLPSDRFFAERPEGSVSTLKIQRTQQEDSAVYLCASSQTSGGGQHTGELFFGEGSRLTVL.